Only a few counts were recorded for the clone carrying this T cell receptor beta chain. Antigen specificity is unknown. This sample is part of a study of cytomegalovirus exposure and HLA in healthy donors. Overall study findings and caveats: A later look showed TCR association rates differing by HLA locus, highest for DRB1 and lowest for HLA-C.

Germline trimming cut 6 bases from V and 5 bases from J; bases unmatched to any gene: 5. Germline CDR1 and CDR2: MNHNY and SVGAGI (reference sequence). There are 14 residues in the CDR3. Vbeta (60) and Jbeta (13) primers were used in the PCR. TCRdb's table, derived via immunoSEQ multiplex PCR, lists solely in-frame clones and lacks some. The sample has roughly 200,000 clones, around four fifths seen once. The TCR sequence derives from a woman aged 35 to 49 in good health and CMV-seronegative. V is TRBV6-6 and J is TRBJ1-5; 9 bases align to TRBD1. The sequenced sample was PBMCs. Here the CDR3 DNA reads TGTGCCAGCAGCCGCGGGACAGGGCATCAGCCCCAGCATTTT. It codes for CASSRGTGHQPQHF.